The 28 T cell receptor beta chains reported below all come from one sample, sequenced in a study of blood T cells in healthy people across ages. Together with a sample-barcoded 5' primer, a J-beta primer mix was included in a second PCR lasting about 6 to 12 cycles. TCRdb independently ran MiXCR on the 5' RACE reads; one entry per CDR3 protein. The profile shows 600,000 to 900,000 distinct CDR3 sequences, 20% to 30% of them singletons. These data were also filed under a second study, of T cells of mothers and their children.

Sequencing was performed on blood. These receptors originate from a boy between 5 and 17 years old in good health.

This clonotype was counted many times. The rearrangement uses TRBV5-1 and TRBJ2-7, with 7 bases identical to TRBD1. V gave up 0 bases and J gave up 7 bases; unmatched junction bases: 4. The germline V gene has CDR1 SGHRS and CDR2 YFSETQ. This CDR3 is built from 13 residues. The CDR3 nucleotides are TGCGCCAGCAGCTTGGGGGAGACAGGGGAGCAGTACTTC. Residues: CASSLGETGEQYF. The whole variable domain, remainder taken from reference TRBV5-1 and TRBJ2-7, is KAGVTQTPRYLIKTRGQQVTLSCSPISGHRSVSWYQQTPGQGLQFLFEYFSETQRNKGNFPGRFSGRQFSNSRSEMNVSTLELGDSALYLCASSLGETGEQYFGPGTRLTVT.

This clonotype was seen a handful of times. The chain recombines TRBV12-3 or TRBV12-4 with TRBJ2-5; the D gene could be TRBD1 or TRBD2 (6 bases each). CDR3 size: 16 residues. V lost 4 bases and J lost 3, with 18 bases in between. CDR3 loop: CASSWISAGQEETQYF. The CDR3, as DNA: TGTGCCAGCAGTTGGATTTCCGCGGGACAAGAAGAGACCCAGTACTTC.

The V call is TRBV25-1, the J call TRBJ2-3, with D perhaps matching TRBD1 (5 bases). The germline CDR1 and CDR2 sequences are MGHDK and SYGVNS. The CDR3 length is 17 residues. V dropped 2 bases and J dropped 2 bases, with 17 bases sitting between them. The CDR3 DNA reads as TGTGCCAGCAGTGAAGATCTCCAGGGCTACAACACAGATACGCAGTATTTT. This gives the protein CASSEDLQGYNTDTQYF.

The genes are TRBV3-1 and TRBJ2-3; perhaps TRBD2 as D (5 bases). The V end was cut by 4 bases, the J end by 4 bases, with 12 bases between. Germline CDR1 is LGHDT and CDR2 is YNNKEL (reference sequence). The CDR3 spans 14 residues. The chain's CDR3 is CASSRREGSDTQYF. The DNA for the CDR3 is TGTGCCAGCAGCCGTCGGGAAGGCTCAGATACGCAGTATTTT.

This clonotype was detected only a few times. The germline gene is not matched at one end of the junction; a read error may be the cause. This CDR3 reads CANSLASTGRDTQYF. The DNA of the CDR3 is TGTGCCAACAGCCTTGCTTCGACAGGACGAGATACGCAGTATTTT. The gene calls are TRBV7-2 and TRBJ2-3; TRBD1 might be the D (6 bases). The germline V gene has CDR1 SGHTA and CDR2 FQGNSA. CDR3 length: 15 amino acids.

The genes are TRBV5-1 and TRBJ1-6; possible D gene TRBD1, 5 bases. The CDR3 runs 16 residues. Germline V lookup: CDR1 SGHRS, CDR2 YFSETQ. V was shortened by 3 bases and J by 8 bases, with 18 bases between the two germline ends. The CDR3 nucleotides are TGCGCCAGCAGCTCGCCGCAGGGAAGTAGGTATTCACCCCTCCACTTT. Translated, it gives CASSSPQGSRYSPLHF.

The chain employs TRBV20-1 and TRBJ1-2; D not certain. V was pared by 2 bases and J by 4 bases, with 14 bases between. The CDR3 contains 14 residues. Germline-derived CDR1 and CDR2 are DFQATT and SNEGSKA (reference sequence). CDR3 sequence (DNA): TGCAGTGCTAGACGAGAAGAGGGCATCTATGGCTACACCTTC. This sequence encodes CSARREEGIYGYTF.

The rearrangement uses TRBV10-1 and TRBJ2-7; D is undetermined. The CDR3 extends over 14 amino acids. Trimming removed 6 bases at V and 4 bases at J, with 16 bases between. Germline-derived CDR1 and CDR2 are WNHNN and SYGVQD (reference sequence). Here the CDR3 DNA reads TGCGCCAGCAGCGATAGCTATTTTGGTTACGAGCAGTACTTC. It encodes CASSDSYFGYEQYF.

This chain connects TRBV7-9 to TRBJ1-5, with D possibly TRBD1 on 5 matching bases. CDR1 is SEHNR and CDR2 is FQNEAQ in the germline V gene (reference sequence). Trimming pared 4 bases from V and 6 bases from J, leaving 13 bases between. CDR3 size: 14 residues. The CDR3 loop reads CASSSEPGGQPQHF. CDR3 coding DNA: TGTGCCAGCAGCTCCGAACCCGGGGGTCAGCCCCAGCATTTT.

This clonotype was counted a few times. The chain recombines TRBV28 with TRBJ1-1; TRBD1 is a possible D gene (6 bases). Trimming took 5 bases from V and 4 from J, leaving 17 bases between them. Looked up from germline, CDR1 is MDHEN and CDR2 is SYDVKM. CDR3 length: 15 amino acids. CDR3 sequence (DNA): TGTGCCAGCAGTACTCACAGGAGGGGGTCCACTGAAGCTTTCTTT. Translated, it gives CASSTHRRGSTEAFF.

The gene calls are TRBV30 and TRBJ2-3; D might be TRBD2 (5 bases). The germline V and J ends were trimmed by 7 bases and 2 bases, with 10 bases remaining between them. The CDR3 loop spans 12 amino acids. Germline-derived CDR1 and CDR2 are GTSNPN and SVGIG (reference sequence). In DNA, the CDR3 is TGTGCCTCGACGGGGAACACAGATACGCAGTATTTT. It codes for CASTGNTDTQYF.

J is TRBJ1-1 and V is TRBV20-1; D call uncertain. CDR3 length: 11 residues. Germline CDR1 and CDR2: DFQATT and SNEGSKA (reference sequence). V gave up 6 bases and J gave up 0 bases, with 5 bases separating them. CDR3 bases: TGCAGTGCCCAGGTGAACACTGAAGCTTTCTTT. Its translation: CSAQVNTEAFF.

This clonotype was seen at least ten times. The V call is TRBV13, the J call TRBJ2-1; D call uncertain. Germline V lookup: CDR1 PRHDT, CDR2 FYEKMQ (reference sequence). The CDR3 totals 12 residues. V was pared by 5 bases and J by 3 bases, with 5 bases between. Here the CDR3 DNA reads TGTGCCAGCAGCCCCAACTACAATGAGCAGTTCTTC. It yields the protein CASSPNYNEQFF.

This clonotype turned up a few times. The chain carries TRBV29-1 and TRBJ2-7, with 8 bases fitting TRBD2. Germline V gives CDR1 SQVTM, CDR2 ANQGSEA. V trimming: 0 bases; J trimming: 5 bases; junction bases outside the gene matches: 15. The CDR3 is 17 residues long. The CDR3 protein is CSVEDREGTGSSDEQYF. CDR3 DNA: TGCAGCGTTGAAGATCGGGAGGGCACAGGGAGCTCGGACGAGCAGTACTTC.

This clonotype has more than one count but fewer than ten. The rearrangement links TRBV12-3 or TRBV12-4 to TRBJ2-4, with D maybe TRBD2 (5 bases). V was clipped by 4 bases and J by 1 base, with 20 bases between them. The CDR3 covers 18 residues. CDR3 region: CASSSWETRVMAKNIQYF. For the CDR3, the DNA is TGTGCCAGCAGTTCCTGGGAGACGCGGGTGATGGCCAAAAACATTCAGTACTTC.

The rearrangement joins TRBV5-1 to TRBJ2-4; TRBD1 matches at 8 bases. There are 14 residues in the CDR3. Per germline, CDR1 SGHRS and CDR2 YFSETQ. V was clipped by 4 bases and J by 4 bases; unmatched bases: 4. CDR3 sequence (DNA): TGCGCCAGCAGCATCGGGACAGGAAAAAACATTCAGTACTTC. It yields the protein CASSIGTGKNIQYF. Variable domain in full (rest from reference TRBV5-1 and TRBJ2-4): KAGVTQTPRYLIKTRGQQVTLSCSPISGHRSVSWYQQTPGQGLQFLFEYFSETQRNKGNFPGRFSGRQFSNSRSEMNVSTLELGDSALYLCASSIGTGKNIQYFGAGTRLSVL.

This clonotype was detected a few times. The DNA is left out, because the CDR3 cannot be placed on it with certainty; the CDR3 is given as TCRdb lists it. The V gene is TRBV28, the J gene TRBJ1-2; TRBD1 is the table's D call, not checked against the DNA. Germline V gene lookup returns CDR1 MDHEN and CDR2 SYDVKM. With termini counted, the CDR3 has 16 amino acids. Here the CDR3 reads CASRPRRRAGNYGYTF.

The chain has TRBV29-1 and TRBJ1-2; D is ambiguous. Germline values: CDR1 SQVTM, CDR2 ANQGSEA. The CDR3 length is 12 residues. The V and J ends lost 4 bases and 6 bases respectively, with 12 bases between them. The CDR3 DNA follows: TGCAGCGTTGCCGGGATCCGTGATGGCTACACCTTC. Its protein product is CSVAGIRDGYTF. The whole variable domain, remainder taken from reference TRBV29-1 and TRBJ1-2, is SAVISQKPSRDICQRGTSLTIQCQVDSQVTMMFWYRQQPGQSLTLIATANQGSEATYESGFVIDKFPISRPNLTFSTLTVSNMSPEDSSIYLCSVAGIRDGYTFGSGTRLTVV.

This sequence joins TRBV20-1 and TRBJ2-5, with TRBD1 as a possible D gene (5 bases). The CDR3 is made up of 13 amino acids. Germline values: CDR1 DFQATT, CDR2 SNEGSKA (reference sequence). V was pared by 5 bases and J by 0 bases, with 10 bases between. The CDR3 region is CSAPDRYQETQYF. CDR3 sequence (DNA): TGCAGTGCTCCCGACAGATACCAAGAGACCCAGTACTTC.

This clonotype was recorded a few times. The chain couples TRBV5-6 to TRBJ1-6; no firm D call. CDR3 length: 14 amino acids. The germline CDR1 and CDR2 sequences are SGHDT and YYEEEE. V lost 2 bases and J 8 bases, leaving 11 bases between the germline ends. DNA of the CDR3: TGTGCCAGCAGCTTAGTCCAGGTTGATTCACCCCTCCACTTT. Its protein is CASSLVQVDSPLHF.

In its sample, this clonotype was seen a few times. V is TRBV5-4 and J is TRBJ1-4; 8 bases agree with TRBD1. Germline assignment: CDR1 SGHNT and CDR2 YYREEE (reference sequence). The CDR3 consists of 16 residues. The V segment lost 4 bases and the J segment 6 bases; nucleotides outside the gene matches: 11. This CDR3 is CASSHGTDRADEKLFF. CDR3 DNA sequence: TGTGCCAGCAGCCATGGGACGGACAGGGCTGATGAAAAACTGTTTTTT. Supplemented by reference TRBV5-4 and TRBJ1-4, the full variable domain reads ETGVTQSPTHLIKTRGQQVTLRCSSQSGHNTVSWYQQALGQGPQFIFQYYREEENGRGNFPPRFSGLQFPNYSSELNVNALELDDSALYLCASSHGTDRADEKLFFGSGTQLSVL.

The gene calls are TRBV3-1 and TRBJ1-2, with TRBD1 matching over 7 bases. Per the germline V gene, CDR1 is LGHDT and CDR2 is YNNKEL (reference sequence). V lost 5 bases to trimming and J lost 2 bases; unmatched junction nucleotides: 5. The CDR3 totals 14 residues. This chain's CDR3 is CASSFQTGNYGYTF. CDR3 sequence (DNA): TGTGCCAGCAGCTTCCAGACAGGGAACTATGGCTACACCTTC.

This clonotype has a handful of counts. CDR3 DNA: TGTGCCAGCAGCCCCTCAATGGGGAATGAGCAGTTCTTC. Protein product: CASSPSMGNEQFF. V is TRBV3-1 and J is TRBJ2-1; unclear D gene. The CDR3 totals 13 residues. Germline assignment: CDR1 LGHDT and CDR2 YNNKEL (reference sequence). V lost 4 bases and J lost 7, with 11 bases in between.

The CDR3 loop is CASSERGRNYGYTF. The DNA for the CDR3 is TGTGCCAGCAGTGAAAGGGGGCGTAACTATGGCTACACCTTC. V gene TRBV2 combines with J gene TRBJ1-2; 7 bases align to TRBD1. V lost 2 bases and J lost 1; bases outside the gene matches: 1. This CDR3 comprises 14 residues. Germline CDR1 is SNHLY and CDR2 is FYNNEI.

This chain joins TRBV6-6 and TRBJ2-1; D unresolved. The V gene's germline CDR1 is MNHNY and CDR2 SVGAGI (reference sequence). The V end was cut by 6 bases, the J end by 4 bases, with 13 bases between. This CDR3 comprises 14 residues. The CDR3 reads CASSPPTIYNEQFF. CDR3 sequence (DNA): TGTGCCAGCAGCCCACCGACCATATACAATGAGCAGTTCTTC.

This clonotype was counted only a few times. This chain connects TRBV20-1 to TRBJ2-1; TRBD1 agrees at 10 bases. TRBJ2-7 explains the end of the DNA better; the J call may be wrong. This CDR3 has 13 amino acids. Germline CDR1 is DFQATT and CDR2 is SNEGSKA (reference sequence). The CDR3 protein is CSAALPGQGEQYF. The CDR3 nucleotides read TGCAGTGCTGCACTCCCGGGACAGGGGGAGCAGTACTTC.

For this clonotype: A read error may explain this, as a much larger clone is one base away. The chain has TRBV5-1 and TRBJ2-5; D not certain. The CDR3 spans 14 residues. The germline gives CDR1 SGHRS, CDR2 YFSETQ. The CDR3 bases are TGCGCCAGCAGCTTGGGGACGCCCAAGGATAGAAGATGCTTC. It is translated as CASSLGTPKDRRCF.

This clonotype was seen more than once but under ten times. The V and J genes are TRBV12-3 or TRBV12-4 and TRBJ2-4, with TRBD1 matching over 8 bases. This CDR3 has 15 residues. The J segment lost 6 bases and the V segment lost 1 base, leaving 5 bases of the junction unmatched. CDR3: CASSLVQGATNIQYF. Here the CDR3 DNA reads TGTGCCAGCAGTTTAGTCCAGGGGGCTACAAACATTCAGTACTTC.